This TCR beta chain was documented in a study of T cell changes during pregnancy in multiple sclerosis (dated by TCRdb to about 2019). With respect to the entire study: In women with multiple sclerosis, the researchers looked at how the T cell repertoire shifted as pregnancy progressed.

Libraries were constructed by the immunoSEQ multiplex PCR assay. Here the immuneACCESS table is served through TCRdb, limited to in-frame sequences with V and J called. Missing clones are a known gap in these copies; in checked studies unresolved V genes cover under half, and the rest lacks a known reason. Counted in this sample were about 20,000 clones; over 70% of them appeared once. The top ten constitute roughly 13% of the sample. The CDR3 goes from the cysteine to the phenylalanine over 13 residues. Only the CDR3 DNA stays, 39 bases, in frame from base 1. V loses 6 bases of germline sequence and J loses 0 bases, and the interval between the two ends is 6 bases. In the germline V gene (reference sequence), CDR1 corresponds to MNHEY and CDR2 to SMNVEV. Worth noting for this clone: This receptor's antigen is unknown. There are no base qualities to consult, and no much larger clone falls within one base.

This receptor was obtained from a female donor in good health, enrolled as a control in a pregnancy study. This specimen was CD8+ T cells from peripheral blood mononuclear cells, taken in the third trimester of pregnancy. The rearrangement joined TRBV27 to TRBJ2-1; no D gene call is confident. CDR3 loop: CASSTSSYNEQFF. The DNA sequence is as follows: TGTGCCAGCAGCACGAGCTCCTACAATGAGCAGTTCTTC.